The T cell receptor (beta chain) described here comes from a study of metastatic and nonmetastatic thyroid tumors. As for the study in general: Repertoire comparisons spanned blood and tumor or nodule tissue from malignant and benign thyroid patients.

Points on this clone: What it binds is not known.

Authors' methods: Clinicopathological groups differed in CDR3, with these differences serving to build a distant-metastasis classifier for papillary thyroid cancer. With MiXCR, TCRdb reprocessed the PCR reads. The V and J calls and clone size come from TCRdb's table, not from the authors' own analysis. The sample consists of around 45,000 clones, about 3.2% of them appearing once. Germline CDR1 is SEHNR and CDR2 is FQNEAQ (reference sequence). CDR3 length: 14 amino acids. V lost 7 bases and J 10 bases, leaving 22 bases between the germline ends. General study results and limits: Significantly greater TCR beta diversity was reportedly found in malignant thyroid tumors than in benign nodules (in blood and tumor).

Thyroid surgery took place with no prior treatment in any patient. This rearrangement joins TRBV7-9 to TRBJ1-1; tentatively, D is TRBD1 (6 bases). The sequenced material came from blood. The TCR sequence derives from a female donor with papillary thyroid cancer or a benign thyroid nodule (not recorded which). Some clones in this sample may be carry-over from other donors' samples. This CDR3 is CASTIFPPGVLAFF. The CDR3 DNA reads TGTGCCAGCACCATATTCCCCCCAGGGGTTTTAGCTTTCTTT.